Listed below are T cell receptor beta chains from one sample, sequenced in a study of blood T cells in healthy people across ages. TCRdb redid the calling of the 5' RACE reads with MiXCR, one entry per CDR3 protein. This table has more than 1,400,000 distinct CDR3 sequences, approximately 42% appearing once. Sequencing was done on a sample of blood. The receptors were sampled from a woman under 30 in good health. Each CDR3 is given with its conserved first and last residue. The order of the fields is clone size, J gene, V gene, D gene, CDR3 DNA, CDR3 protein. The D gene is left open where the match is weak. Not every row has a clone size; where given, it reads once, few, many or a size class.

- TRBJ1-4 TRBV12-3/TRBV12-4 TRBD1 TGTGCCAGCAGTCCGGAGGGACAGGGTAGCGTAAAACTGTTTTTT CASSPEGQGSVKLFF
- TRBJ2-7 TRBV3-1 TRBD1 TGTGCCAGCAGCCAAGTTGATGGGACAGGGGCCTACGAGCAGTACTTC CASSQVDGTGAYEQYF
- TRBJ1-2 TRBV3-1 TRBD1 TGTGCCAGCAGCCAAGAGGGGACAGGGTATAACTATGGCTACACCTTC CASSQEGTGYNYGYTF
- TRBJ2-2 TRBV7-9 TRBD1 TGTGCCAGCAGCCTAAGCCCGGGACAGGACAACACCGGGGAGCTGTTTTTT CASSLSPGQDNTGELFF
few TRBJ2-5 TRBV20-1 TRBD2 TGCAGTGCTAGAGATGGGGCTAGCGGCCAAGAGACCCAGTACTTC CSARDGASGQETQYF
- TRBJ2-1 TRBV25-1 - TGTGCCAGCAGTGAACCAGGGACACCTGAGCAGTTCTTC CASSEPGTPEQFF
few TRBJ2-7 TRBV5-1 TRBD2 TGCGCCAGCAGCCGGGGACTAGCGGCAGACTCCTACGAGCAGTACTTC CASSRGLAADSYEQYF
- TRBJ2-1 TRBV4-2 - TGTGCCAGCAGCCAAGATCCCTTGAACAATGAGCAGTTCTTC CASSQDPLNNEQFF
- TRBJ2-1 TRBV11-2 - TGTGCCAGCAGCTTACTGAGACGGGCCCTCGTTAATTACTACAATGAGCAGTTCTTC CASSLLRRALVNYYNEQFF
few TRBJ2-1 TRBV6-5 TRBD1 TGTGCCAGCAGTTACTCCGGGACAGGTTTCAATGAGCAGTTCTTC CASSYSGTGFNEQFF
- TRBJ2-4 TRBV28 TRBD2 TGTGCCAGCAGTTTACGGGCGGGGGGGTGGTCAAACATTCAGTACTTC CASSLRAGGWSNIQYF
- TRBJ2-5 TRBV3-1 - TGTGCCAGCAGCCAAGTTACCACGACGGAGACCCAGTACTTC CASSQVTTTETQYF
few TRBJ2-1 TRBV5-1 - TGCGCCAGCAGCTTAAGGCGGCAGTTAAATGAGCAGTTCTTC CASSLRRQLNEQFF
- TRBJ2-5 TRBV5-4 - TGTGCCAGCAGCGGTGCAGGGATTTTCCAAGAGACCCAGTACTTC CASSGAGIFQETQYF
- TRBJ1-3 TRBV6-5 - TGTGCCAGCAGCCCGACAGATCCGTTTAGAGGAAACACCATATATTTT CASSPTDPFRGNTIYF
once TRBJ2-1 TRBV6-2/TRBV6-3 TRBD2 TGTGCCAGCAGTTACTTCAGCGGGAGGGCCGGCTACAATGAGCAGTTCTTC CASSYFSGRAGYNEQFF
- TRBJ1-6 TRBV9 - TGTGCCAGCAGCGCCCCAGGGGTTTCACCCCTCCACTTT CASSAPGVSPLHF
few TRBJ1-4 TRBV7-2 - TGTGCCAGCAGCGCTCGGACGGTTCGTAATGAAAAACTGTTTTTT CASSARTVRNEKLFF
- TRBJ1-6 TRBV27 - TGTGCCACCTCTTGGGGGAATTCACCCCTCCACTTT CATSWGNSPLHF
few TRBJ2-7 TRBV11-2 - TGTGCCAGCAGCCTTTGGACCATCGCTATCCAGCGGTTTAGCTCCTACGAGCAGTACTTC CASSLWTIAIQRFSSYEQYF
- TRBJ2-7 TRBV6-1 - TGTGCCAGCAGGGCGACAGGGGACTACTACGAGCAGTACTTC CASRATGDYYEQYF
- TRBJ2-7 TRBV7-2 - TGTGCCAGCAGCTTAGGGGCTAGCGAGGCCTACGAGCAGTACTTC CASSLGASEAYEQYF
few TRBJ2-3 TRBV7-9 - TGTGCCAGCAGCTTAGGGTCCGTTAGGACAGATACGCAGTATTTT CASSLGSVRTDTQYF
many TRBJ2-3 TRBV12-3/TRBV12-4 - TGTGCCAGCAGCTTTGCGGGGGCCACAGATACGCAGTATTTT CASSFAGATDTQYF
few TRBJ1-2 TRBV15 - TGTGCCACCAGCAGAGATGGCTCTGGACGGGGAAATAACTATGGCTACACCTTC CATSRDGSGRGNNYGYTF
- TRBJ2-3 TRBV9 TRBD2 TGTGCCAGCAGCCGGACTAGCGGCCCAGATACGCAGTATTTT CASSRTSGPDTQYF
few TRBJ2-7 TRBV27 - TGTGCCAGCAGGAAAGGGCGAGCCTGGGGTGTGGAAAGCTCCTACGAGCAGTACTTC CASRKGRAWGVESSYEQYF
- TRBJ2-1 TRBV6-6 - TGTGCCAGCAGTCGGACTGGATCGAGCTCCTACAATGAGCAGTTCTTC CASSRTGSSSYNEQFF
- TRBJ1-2 TRBV2 TRBD1 TGTGCCAGCAGTTGGGTTGCGACAGGGGGCATAGGCTACACCTTC CASSWVATGGIGYTF
- TRBJ1-1 TRBV27 - TGTGCCATCTACGGGCCCCGCTTCACTGAAGCTTTCTTT CAIYGPRFTEAFF
- TRBJ1-5 TRBV4-1 - TGCGCCAGCATCAGACAGGTCGAAGGCAATCAGCCCCAGCATTTT CASIRQVEGNQPQHF
- TRBJ2-3 TRBV27 TRBD2 TGTGCCAGCAGCCCTCCACCTGGAGCGGGAGTAGGTGGCACAGATACGCAGTATTTT CASSPPPGAGVGGTDTQYF
- TRBJ1-2 TRBV5-6 - TGTGCCAGCAGCTCGATTGGGGGGGCACTTAACTATGGCTACACCTTC CASSSIGGALNYGYTF
once TRBJ2-5 TRBV9 - TGTGCCAGCAGCGTAGGAGGGACAATCAATGAGCAGTACTTC CASSVGGTINEQYF
few TRBJ2-3 TRBV12-3/TRBV12-4 - TGTGCCAGCAGTTTCAAAAACCCAGGGGTTGGCACAGATACGCAGTATTTT CASSFKNPGVGTDTQYF
few TRBJ2-7 TRBV6-1 - TGTGCCAGCAGTGAATTTAAAGGGAATCCCTACGAGCAGTACTTC CASSEFKGNPYEQYF
- TRBJ1-2 TRBV12-3/TRBV12-4 - TGTGCCAGCAGTTTCGTTACAGCCTCTGGCGGCTACACCTTC CASSFVTASGGYTF
- TRBJ2-1 TRBV24-1 TRBD1 TGTGCCACCAGTGAGGCGGGACAGGGATCCTACAATGAGCAGTTCTTC CATSEAGQGSYNEQFF
- TRBJ1-4 TRBV20-1 TRBD1 TGCAGTGCTAGAGATAGGGGACAGGGGGAAAAACTGTTTTTT CSARDRGQGEKLFF
- TRBJ2-7 TRBV6-5 TRBD2 TGTGCCAGCAAAGGACTAGCGGGGGGCTCAACCTACGAGCAGTACTTC CASKGLAGGSTYEQYF
many TRBJ2-7 TRBV5-1 - TGCGCCAGCAGCCCTTGGACAGCGATCGAGCAGTACTTC CASSPWTAIEQYF
- TRBJ2-3 TRBV2 TRBD1 TGTGCCAGCAGTAGGGGGACAGGGGACGATACGCAGTATTTT CASSRGTGDDTQYF
few TRBJ2-5 TRBV6-2/TRBV6-3 - TGTGCCAGCAGTTCCGGGACGAAAGAGTGGGAGCAGTACTTC CASSSGTKEWEQYF
few TRBJ1-6 TRBV6-6 TRBD1 TGTGCCAGCAGTTACGGAGGACAGGGTCTCCACTTT CASSYGGQGLHF
- TRBJ2-3 TRBV10-3 TRBD2 TGTGCCATCAGTGCACCAACGACTAGCGGAAAGGATACGCAGTATTTT CAISAPTTSGKDTQYF
few TRBJ2-5 TRBV5-1 - TGCGCCAGCAGCTTGGAAGGGAACCCCCGGAATGAGCAGTACTTC CASSLEGNPRNEQYF
few TRBJ2-1 TRBV6-6 - TGTGCCAGCAGTTACGGCTCGGGCGATGAGCAGTTCTTC CASSYGSGDEQFF
- TRBJ2-7 TRBV7-9 - TGTGCCAGCAGCTTAAGGACCGAAAGCTTCTACGAGCAGTACTTC CASSLRTESFYEQYF
few TRBJ1-1 TRBV12-3/TRBV12-4 - TGTGCCAGCAGTTTATCATTCAGGAGGAACACTGAAGCTTTCTTT CASSLSFRRNTEAFF
once TRBJ2-3 TRBV6-1 TRBD2 TGTGCCAGCAGTGCCCCCGGGGGCGGGGGGGCAGATACGCAGTATTTT CASSAPGGGGADTQYF
- TRBJ2-7 TRBV27 TRBD2 TGTGCCAGCAGTTACGGGACTAGCGGGGGTTACGAGCAGTACTTC CASSYGTSGGYEQYF
- TRBJ2-5 TRBV20-1 - TGCAGTGCTCTCCGGGACGAAAGGAAGACCCAGTACTTC CSALRDERKTQYF
few TRBJ2-5 TRBV4-1 TRBD2 TGCGCCAGCAGCCAAGATGCCGCGGGGGGGAGAGAGCAGTACTTC CASSQDAAGGREQYF
- TRBJ2-7 TRBV2 TRBD2 TGTGCCAGCAGTGGAGGACTAGCGGAGTTGTGGAAAGCCTACGAGCAGTACTTC CASSGGLAELWKAYEQYF
few TRBJ2-1 TRBV3-1 TRBD2 TGTGCCAGCAGCCCGGGAGGTTGGTACAATGAGCAGTTCTTC CASSPGGWYNEQFF
- TRBJ2-7 TRBV7-6 - TGTGCCAGCAGCACACAGAGCTCCTACGAGCAGTACTTC CASSTQSSYEQYF
- TRBJ1-1 TRBV20-1 - TGCAGTGCTACACCCTTAGGCAGGATCGAAGCTTTCTTT CSATPLGRIEAFF